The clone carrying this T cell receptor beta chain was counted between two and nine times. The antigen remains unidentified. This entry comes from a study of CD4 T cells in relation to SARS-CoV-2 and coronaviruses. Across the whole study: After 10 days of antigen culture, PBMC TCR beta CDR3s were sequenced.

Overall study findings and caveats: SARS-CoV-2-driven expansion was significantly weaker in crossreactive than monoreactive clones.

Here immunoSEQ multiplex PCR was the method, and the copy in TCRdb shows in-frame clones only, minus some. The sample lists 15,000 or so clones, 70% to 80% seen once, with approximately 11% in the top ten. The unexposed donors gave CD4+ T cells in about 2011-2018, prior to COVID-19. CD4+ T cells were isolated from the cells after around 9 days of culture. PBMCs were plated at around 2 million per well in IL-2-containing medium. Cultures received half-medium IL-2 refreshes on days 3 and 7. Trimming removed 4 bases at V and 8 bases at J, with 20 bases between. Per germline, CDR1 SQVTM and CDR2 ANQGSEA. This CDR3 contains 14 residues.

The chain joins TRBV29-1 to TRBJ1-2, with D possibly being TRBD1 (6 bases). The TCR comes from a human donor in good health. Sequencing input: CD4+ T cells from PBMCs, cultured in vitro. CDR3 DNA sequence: TGCAGCGTTGTCGGGGGGCCAAGCGGTACCGGCTACACCTTC. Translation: CSVVGGPSGTGYTF.